This T cell receptor (beta chain) was found in a study of cytomegalovirus exposure and HLA in healthy donors. The overall study: Earlier sequencing of 150 million to 200 million T cells yielded approximately 100 million unique TCR beta sequences.

Study findings and constraints: CMV antigen specificity of three CMV-associated chains was confirmed in vitro.

In the case of this clone: Its target is unknown.

V lost 4 bases and J 4 bases, leaving 26 bases between the germline ends. The CDR3 spans 18 residues. The germline CDR1 and CDR2 sequences are LNHDA and SQIVND (reference sequence). PCR amplification relied on 60 Vbeta primers (plus 13 Jbeta primers). This table comes from immunoSEQ multiplex PCR, and its TCRdb copy is limited to in-frame clones, with some not included. Of about 140,000 clones in the sample, approximately 72% were seen once. This clonotype was sampled from a middle-aged man in good health and CMV-seronegative. The sequenced sample was PBMCs. The V gene is TRBV19, the J gene TRBJ2-7; possibly TRBD1 for D (5 bases). The chain's CDR3 is CASSSRTGITRKRYEQYF. DNA of the CDR3: TGTGCCAGTAGTAGCCGTACAGGCATCACCCGTAAGAGATACGAGCAGTACTTC.